These T cell receptor beta chains were read from a single sample in a study of T cells in Graves' hyperthyroidism and ophthalmopathy. MiXCR was run by TCRdb on the multiplex PCR reads, yielding one entry per CDR3 protein. This table has 300,000 to 450,000 distinct CDR3 sequences, about 15% appearing once. Sequencing was carried out using blood. The source of these receptors is a woman aged 60-70 years with Graves' hyperthyroidism. CDR3s include the opening cysteine and the closing phenylalanine or tryptophan. A D gene is named only where the DNA matches it firmly. Only some rows state a clone size, as once, few, many or a class for expanded clones.

j_gene,abundance,v_gene,d_gene,CDR3aa,CDR3nt
TRBJ2-1,few,TRBV20-1,TRBD2,CSALGVEGLAGGSYNEQFF,TGCAGTGCCCTTGGGGTGGAGGGACTAGCGGGAGGTTCCTACAATGAGCAGTTCTTC
TRBJ2-1,many,TRBV7-9,TRBD1,CASSLGQGSYNEQFF,TGTGCCAGCAGCCTCGGACAGGGTTCCTACAATGAGCAGTTCTTC
TRBJ2-1,.,TRBV18,.,CASPPPSAFYNEQFF,TGTGCCAGCCCACCACCTAGCGCGTTCTACAATGAGCAGTTCTTC
TRBJ1-5,few,TRBV12-3/TRBV12-4,.,CASRYDRPNQPQHF,TGTGCCAGCCGTTATGACAGACCCAATCAGCCCCAGCATTTT
TRBJ2-1,.,TRBV7-9,.,CASSFLSGGDEQFF,TGTGCCAGCAGCTTCCTCTCTGGAGGGGATGAGCAGTTCTTC
TRBJ2-7,.,TRBV20-1,TRBD2,CSARALTSNYEQYF,TGCAGTGCTAGAGCTTTGACTAGCAACTACGAGCAGTACTTC
TRBJ1-4,.,TRBV27,.,CASTTGPGNEKLFF,TGTGCCAGCACTACAGGGCCCGGTAATGAAAAACTGTTTTTT
TRBJ1-1,many,TRBV11-2,TRBD1,CASSLVGIQGAWTEAFF,TGTGCCAGCAGCTTAGTGGGTATACAGGGGGCTTGGACTGAAGCTTTCTTT
TRBJ2-1,.,TRBV20-1,.,CSARRTSYNEQFF,TGCAGTGCTAGACGGACTTCATACAATGAGCAGTTCTTC
TRBJ2-1,many,TRBV12-3/TRBV12-4,.,CASTLALFRSFPSSYNEQFF,TGTGCCAGCACCCTTGCCCTCTTTCGCTCATTTCCCAGCTCCTACAATGAGCAGTTCTTC
TRBJ1-5,many,TRBV18,.,CASSLNLNQPQHF,TGTGCCAGCTCACTAAACTTGAATCAGCCCCAGCATTTT
TRBJ1-1,once,TRBV6-2/TRBV6-3,TRBD1,CASSYRGQGSEAFF,TGTGCCAGCAGTTACAGGGGACAGGGCTCTGAAGCTTTCTTT
TRBJ1-1,many,TRBV5-1,TRBD1,CASTQRGTGGYTEAFF,TGCGCCAGCACCCAGAGGGGGACAGGGGGCTACACTGAAGCTTTCTTT
TRBJ1-1,.,TRBV7-9,.,CASSLAWETFF,TGTGCCAGCAGCTTAGCTTGGGAGACTTTCTTT
TRBJ2-1,.,TRBV24-1,.,CATSDSQGAGGQFF,TGTGCCACCAGTGATTCACAGGGGGCGGGGGGGCAGTTCTTC
TRBJ2-2,.,TRBV6-1,.,CASSTIRGITGELFF,TGTGCCAGCAGTACAATCAGGGGTATCACCGGGGAGCTGTTTTTT
TRBJ2-7,many,TRBV20-1,.,CSARDAEPYEQYF,TGCAGTGCTAGAGATGCAGAGCCCTACGAGCAGTACTTC
TRBJ2-2,.,TRBV4-1,TRBD1,CASSQAPRGRTGELFF,TGCGCCAGCAGCCAAGCCCCCAGGGGGCGGACCGGGGAGCTGTTTTTT
TRBJ2-1,many,TRBV7-2,.,CASSLSGALSYNEQFF,TGTGCCAGCAGTCTTAGCGGAGCCCTCTCCTACAATGAGCAGTTCTTC
TRBJ2-7,many,TRBV24-1,TRBD2,CATSDGGRSYEQYF,TGTGCCACCAGTGATGGCGGGAGGTCCTACGAGCAGTACTTC
TRBJ2-7,few,TRBV7-9,.,CASSLGPRTYEQYF,TGTGCCAGCAGCTTGGGACCCCGAACCTACGAGCAGTACTTC
TRBJ1-2,.,TRBV20-1,.,CSARDRGGGYTF,TGCAGTGCTAGAGATAGGGGGGGTGGCTACACCTTC
TRBJ2-7,.,TRBV11-2,TRBD1,CASSRASGDRVNREQYF,TGTGCCAGCAGCCGGGCCAGCGGGGACAGGGTGAATCGAGAGCAGTACTTC
TRBJ1-2,.,TRBV9,TRBD1,CASSPPPLTRTGVYGYTF,TGTGCCAGCAGCCCACCCCCTTTAACCAGGACAGGAGTCTATGGCTACACCTTC
TRBJ1-2,few,TRBV9,.,CASSARTEVAGYTF,TGTGCCAGCAGCGCCAGGACCGAGGTCGCTGGCTACACCTTC
TRBJ1-1,many,TRBV18,.,CASSPDQFVQSTEAFF,TGTGCCAGCTCACCAGATCAGTTTGTACAATCCACTGAAGCTTTCTTT
TRBJ1-1,many,TRBV20-1,.,CSARVKRVNTEAFF,TGCAGTGCTAGAGTGAAGAGAGTGAACACTGAAGCTTTCTTT
TRBJ2-7,.,TRBV3-1,TRBD1,CASSLADRKYEQYF,TGTGCCAGCAGCCTTGCGGACAGGAAATACGAGCAGTACTTC